Presented here are 12 T cell receptor beta chains from one specimen sequenced in a study of T cell clonotyping in hematopoietic cell transplantation. Some clones are missing from TCRdb's copy, which holds only in-frame ones; the method was immunoSEQ multiplex PCR. The sample lists about 36,000 clones; over 75% were seen once. The sequenced sample consisted of peripheral blood mononuclear cells. These TCRs come from a woman between 35 and 50 years old in good health. Some clones in this sample may be carry-over from other donors' samples.

The genes are TRBV19 and TRBJ2-3; TRBD2 matches 7 bases. The junction had 3 bases not matched to a gene; V was cut back by 4 bases and J by 5 bases. Germline loops: CDR1 LNHDA, CDR2 SQIVND (reference sequence). The CDR3 loop spans 13 amino acids. CDR3 sequence: CASSKGLQDTQYF. CDR3 sequence (DNA): TGTGCCAGTAGTAAGGGACTACAAGATACGCAGTATTTT.

CDR3 DNA sequence: TGTGCCAGCAGCCTCAGCGACACCGGGGAGCTGTTTTTT. Its translation is CASSLSDTGELFF. The V and J genes are TRBV11-2 and TRBJ2-2; D not certain. Germline CDR1 is SGHAT and CDR2 is FQNNGV. The length of the CDR3 is 13 residues. Trimming removed 5 bases from V and 3 bases from J, with 7 bases in between.

This clone was picked up a small number of times. The chain joins TRBV6-6 to TRBJ1-5; D is possibly TRBD1 (5 bases). Germline lookup yields CDR1 MNHNY and CDR2 SVGAGI (reference sequence). Between the trimmed V and J ends, which lost 11 bases and 4 bases, there was a span of 6 bases. The CDR3 runs 10 residues. The chain's CDR3 is CAEGNQPQHF. CDR3 sequence (DNA): TGTGCCGAGGGGAATCAGCCCCAGCATTTT.

This chain connects TRBV5-4 to TRBJ2-5; D possibly corresponds to TRBD1 (5 bases). Germline V gene sequence: CDR1 SGHNT, CDR2 YYREEE (reference sequence). The CDR3 has 15 amino acids. V lost 3 bases and J 5 bases, leaving 17 bases between the germline ends. The CDR3 reads CASSSPRGQEETQYF. The CDR3 DNA reads as TGTGCCAGCAGCTCCCCTAGGGGCCAAGAGGAGACCCAGTACTTC.

CDR3 DNA: TGCGCCAGCAGCTTGTACCAGAGGAACACTGAAGCTTTCTTT. Its translation: CASSLYQRNTEAFF. This sequence joins TRBV5-1 and TRBJ1-1; no definite D call. Per the germline V gene, CDR1 is SGHRS and CDR2 is YFSETQ. There are 14 residues in the CDR3. V lost 1 base, J lost 1 base, and 8 bases lay in between.

The rearrangement joins TRBV29-1 to TRBJ2-2; the D is unclear. Germline-derived CDR1 and CDR2 are SQVTM and ANQGSEA. The V end lost 6 bases, the J end lost 6 bases, and 8 bases lay between the germline ends. The CDR3 is 11 amino acids. The CDR3 DNA reads as TGCAGCGTCGCCTCCGCCGGGGAGCTGTTTTTT. It specifies CSVASAGELFF.

This rearrangement joins TRBV5-4 to TRBJ1-4, with 7 bases aligning to TRBD1. The CDR3 has 14 residues. The V and J ends lost 4 bases and 6 bases, in that order; junction bases with no gene match: 6. Germline V CDR1 and CDR2: SGHNT, YYREEE (reference sequence). This CDR3 is CASSKTQGDEKLFF. The CDR3 coding sequence is TGTGCCAGCAGCAAGACTCAGGGGGATGAAAAACTGTTTTTT.

With regard to this clone: Other DNA sequences in this sample translate to the same CDR3. The rearrangement uses TRBV28 and TRBJ2-7, with no clear D. V was cut by 3 bases and J by 3 bases, with 6 bases left in between. Germline V gene lookup returns CDR1 MDHEN and CDR2 SYDVKM. CDR3 length: 12 residues. In nucleotides, the CDR3 is TGTGCCAGCAGTTTTTCCAGCTACGAGCAGTACTTC. Translated, it gives CASSFSSYEQYF.

This clone was seen only once. The J gene is TRBJ2-1, the V gene TRBV30; D is perhaps TRBD1 (5 bases). Trimming took 6 bases from V and 4 from J, leaving 7 bases between them. This CDR3 is built from 11 residues. Per the germline V gene, CDR1 is GTSNPN and CDR2 is SVGIG (reference sequence). Written as DNA, the CDR3 is TGTGCCTGCAGGGATTACAATGAGCAGTTCTTC. Protein: CACRDYNEQFF. Together with reference TRBV30 and TRBJ2-1, the CDR3 gives the full variable domain: SQTIHQWPATLVQPVGSPLSLECTVEGTSNPNLYWYRQAAGRGLQLLFYSVGIGQISSEVPQNLSASRPQDRQFILSSKKLLLSDSGFYLCACRDYNEQFFGPGTRLTVL.

The chain links TRBV4-2 to TRBJ1-3, with TRBD1 matching over 8 bases. This CDR3 comprises 21 residues. Germline trimming cut 4 bases from V and 3 bases from J; bases unmatched to any gene: 23. Per germline, CDR1 LGHNA and CDR2 YNFKEQ. Written as DNA, the CDR3 is TGTGCCAGCAGCCCCTCCGCGGCTGGCTGGGACAGGATTAATGGTGGAAACACCATATATTTT. This translates into CASSPSAAGWDRINGGNTIYF.

This chain joins TRBV2 and TRBJ1-5; D is undetermined. Germline lookup yields CDR1 SNHLY and CDR2 FYNNEI. This CDR3 is built from 13 residues. V dropped 4 bases and J dropped 4 bases, with 8 bases sitting between them. Here the CDR3 reads CASSVWANQPQHF. Written as DNA, the CDR3 is TGTGCCAGCAGTGTTTGGGCTAATCAGCCCCAGCATTTT.

CDR3 loop: CATSRDGRAQPQHF. The DNA for the CDR3 is TGTGCCACCAGCAGAGACGGTAGGGCCCAGCCCCAGCATTTT. The chain combines TRBV15 with TRBJ1-5; D gene uncertain. V was cut by 0 bases and J by 7 bases, with 10 bases left in between. The germline V gene encodes CDR1 LNHNV and CDR2 YYDKDF (reference sequence). This CDR3 region has 14 residues.